The 13 T cell receptor beta chains presented below share a single source sample, sequenced in a study of blood T cell repertoires in COVID-19. TCRdb's copy holds only in-frame clones and misses some; the assay was immunoSEQ multiplex PCR. The sample lists over 90,000 clones, just under 95% seen once, with more than 1.5% in the top ten. The sample comprised peripheral blood. Receptor source: a woman in her fifties or sixties with COVID-19, enrolled during active disease.

This sequence joins TRBV13 and TRBJ1-2; weak D call: TRBD1 (5 bases). Germline-derived CDR1 and CDR2 are PRHDT and FYEKMQ (reference sequence). The CDR3 contains 15 residues. Trimming stripped 0 bases from V and 5 bases from J, with 13 bases between. This chain's CDR3 is CASSLGRGNGYGYTF. The DNA for the CDR3 is TGTGCCAGCAGCTTAGGCCGGGGGAATGGTTATGGCTACACCTTC.

This rearrangement joins TRBV19 to TRBJ2-7; TRBD1 is a possible D gene (6 bases). This CDR3 has 13 residues. V lost 5 bases and J 3 bases, leaving 11 bases between the germline ends. Germline V gives CDR1 LNHDA, CDR2 SQIVND (reference sequence). DNA for the CDR3: TGTGCCAGTAGTCACAGGGCCAGCTACGAGCAGTACTTC. Its protein product is CASSHRASYEQYF.

The chain joins TRBV7-2 to TRBJ1-4; unclear D gene. Trimming removed 6 bases at V and 7 bases at J, with 12 bases between. The CDR3 length is 13 residues. The germline V gene has CDR1 SGHTA and CDR2 FQGNSA. CDR3 sequence reads: CASSIGAFEKLFF. In DNA, the CDR3 is TGTGCCAGCAGTATCGGAGCCTTTGAAAAACTGTTTTTT.

The chain employs TRBV4-1 and TRBJ1-2; 11 nucleotides match TRBD1. The CDR3 is 15 amino acids. In germline, CDR1 is MGHRA, CDR2 YSYEKL. V dropped 1 base and J dropped 8; count of bases not matched to a gene: 6. This CDR3 reads CASSQVGQGARGYTF. The CDR3 bases are TGCGCCAGCAGCCAAGTCGGACAGGGGGCGCGGGGCTACACCTTC.

The J gene is TRBJ1-2, the V gene TRBV30; a possible D gene is TRBD1 (6 bases). Trimming removed 1 base at V and 6 bases at J, with 15 bases between. This CDR3 contains 14 residues. CDR1 and CDR2 (germline): GTSNPN, SVGIG (reference sequence). Here the CDR3 reads CAWSAVGGADGYTF. The CDR3 coding sequence is TGTGCCTGGAGTGCCGTAGGGGGGGCGGATGGCTACACCTTC.

The chain recombines TRBV6-1 with TRBJ1-2; possible D gene TRBD1, 5 bases. V lost 3 bases, J lost 8 bases, and 19 bases lay in between. Per germline, CDR1 MNHNS and CDR2 SASEGT. The CDR3 contains 15 residues. CDR3 amino acids: CASSDGVFWGEGYTF. Written as DNA, the CDR3 is TGTGCCAGCAGTGATGGGGTTTTTTGGGGGGAAGGCTACACCTTC.

The genes are TRBV18 and TRBJ2-3; D not certain. V was clipped by 4 bases and J by 2 bases, with 4 bases between them. CDR1 is KGHSH, CDR2 LQKENI, per germline. The CDR3 runs 12 residues. For the CDR3, the DNA is TGTGCCAGCTCACTATACACAGATACGCAGTATTTT. It is translated as CASSLYTDTQYF.

Note on this clone: The junction departs from the called germline gene at one end, perhaps through a read error. This chain uses TRBV5-1 with TRBJ1-2; tentatively, D is TRBD1 (6 bases). Germline loops: CDR1 SGHRS, CDR2 YFSETQ. The CDR3 sequence is 15 residues long. The CDR3 DNA is TGCGCCAGCAGGTTGGCGGACAGCATAGGATATGGCTACACCTTC. Its translation is CASRLADSIGYGYTF.

The V and J genes are TRBV24-1 and TRBJ1-5, with D possibly matching TRBD1 (6 bases). V lost 4 bases and J 5 bases, leaving 14 bases between the germline ends. The CDR3 spans 15 residues. Germline-derived CDR1 and CDR2 are KGHDR and SFDVKD. The CDR3 is CATSEGGGRDQPQHF. The CDR3 DNA sequence: TGTGCCACCAGTGAAGGGGGGGGTAGAGATCAGCCCCAGCATTTT.

This clone was detected only once. The chain joins TRBV9 to TRBJ1-5; 8 nucleotides agree with TRBD1. The CDR3 loop spans 16 amino acids. The ends lost 2 bases at V and 4 bases at J; junction bases unmatched: 8. The V gene's germline CDR1 is SGDLS and CDR2 YYNGEE. The CDR3 here is CASSVGVGTGNQPQHF. DNA of the CDR3: TGTGCCAGCAGCGTGGGTGTAGGGACAGGAAATCAGCCCCAGCATTTT.

This clone showed up just once. The chain combines TRBV2 with TRBJ1-6; 9 nucleotides match TRBD1. Per germline, CDR1 SNHLY and CDR2 FYNNEI. The CDR3 loop spans 15 amino acids. Germline trimming cut 6 bases from V and 7 bases from J; bases unmatched to any gene: 7. In nucleotides, the CDR3 is TGTGCCAGCAGCAGGACAGGGGTCGAAAATTCACCCCTCCACTTT. Its translation: CASSRTGVENSPLHF.

The V call is TRBV6-1, the J call TRBJ1-1; TRBD1 is a possible D gene (5 bases). Germline values: CDR1 MNHNS, CDR2 SASEGT. The CDR3 consists of 12 residues. Trimming shortened V by 3 bases and J by 8 bases, and 10 bases separated the two germline ends. The CDR3 DNA reads as TGTGCCAGCAGTGAGGGGGGTGAAGAAGCTTTCTTT. It translates to CASSEGGEEAFF.

The chain has TRBV18 and TRBJ1-6, with TRBD1 matching 10 bases. The V gene end was trimmed by 6 bases and the J gene end by 6 bases; junction bases not matched to a gene: 11. The V gene's germline CDR1 is KGHSH and CDR2 LQKENI. The CDR3 length is 17 residues. CDR3 coding DNA: TGTGCCAGCTCCCTTATCTTGGGACAGGGGTCTAATTCACCCCTCCACTTT. Protein: CASSLILGQGSNSPLHF.